These 25 T cell receptor beta chains were all obtained from the same sample, sequenced in a study of shared clonotypes between healthy human individuals. The data were produced by immunoSEQ multiplex PCR, yet TCRdb's version contains in-frame clones alone and is incomplete. The data show about 2.3 million clones, around 92% seen once. Sequencing was done on a sample of naive CD4+ T cells from PBMCs. Subset denoted: CD45RA+ positively selected. The receptors derive from a man aged 18 to 29 in good health. Some clones in this sample may be carry-over from other donors' samples.

The J gene is TRBJ2-1, the V gene TRBV7-6; a weak D match, TRBD1 (5 bases). V was shortened by 5 bases and J by 12 bases, with 14 bases between the two germline ends. CDR1 and CDR2 from the germline V gene are SGHVS and FNYEAQ. The CDR3 has 12 amino acids. The CDR3 loop is CASSPGASGQFF. CDR3 in DNA: TGTGCCAGCAGCCCTGGGGCTTCGGGGCAGTTCTTC. Together with reference TRBV7-6 and TRBJ2-1, the CDR3 gives the full variable domain: GAGVSQSPRYKVTKRGQDVALRCDPISGHVSLYWYRQALGQGPEFLTYFNYEAQQDKSGLPNDRFSAERPEGSISTLTIQRTEQRDSAMYRCASSPGASGQFFGPGTRLTVL.

The J gene is TRBJ2-7, the V gene TRBV5-8; the match to TRBD2 covers 8 bases. V gave up 2 bases and J gave up 2 bases; unmatched junction bases: 3. Germline values: CDR1 SGHTS, CDR2 YDEGEE. The CDR3 extends over 14 amino acids. The DNA for the CDR3 is TGTGCCAGCAGCTTTAGCGGGGAGACCTACGAGCAGTACTTC. It specifies CASSFSGETYEQYF.

The chain carries TRBV27 and TRBJ2-3, with D hard to call. Germline V gene sequence: CDR1 MNHEY, CDR2 SMNVEV (reference sequence). This CDR3 region has 14 residues. Trimming shortened V by 5 bases and J by 2 bases, and 11 bases separated the two germline ends. The CDR3 DNA reads TGTGCCAGCAGTCCTCGGGTCCTCACAGATACGCAGTATTTT. Protein sequence: CASSPRVLTDTQYF.

This chain connects TRBV4-1 to TRBJ1-5; the match to TRBD1 covers 8 bases. Germline V lookup: CDR1 MGHRA, CDR2 YSYEKL. With 0 bases clipped from V and 7 bases from J, the junction kept 14 bases outside the gene matches. This CDR3 has 18 residues. This CDR3 is CASSQDNTGAGGQQPQHF. The CDR3 nucleotides are TGCGCCAGCAGCCAAGATAATACGGGGGCAGGGGGCCAACAGCCCCAGCATTTT.

This chain uses TRBV11-2 with TRBJ2-3; maybe TRBD2 (7 bases). Trimming took 6 bases from V and 5 from J, leaving 21 bases between them. CDR1 is SGHAT, CDR2 FQNNGV, per germline. This CDR3 has 16 residues. The CDR3 protein is CASSYLVGGRGDTQYF. In DNA form, the CDR3 reads TGTGCCAGCAGTTACCTTGTCGGGGGGCGCGGAGATACGCAGTATTTT.

The rearrangement links TRBV18 to TRBJ1-1; possibly TRBD1 for D (5 bases). Germline CDR1 reads KGHSH; CDR2 reads LQKENI. V lost 2 bases, J lost 1 base, and 11 bases lay in between. There are 15 residues in the CDR3. Here the CDR3 reads CASSPERGPNTEAFF. CDR3 sequence (DNA): TGTGCCAGCTCACCAGAGAGGGGCCCGAACACTGAAGCTTTCTTT. The variable domain in full, with the rest retrieved from reference TRBV18 and TRBJ1-1, is NAGVMQNPRHLVRRRGQEARLRCSPMKGHSHVYWYRQLPEEGLKFMVYLQKENIIDESGMPKERFSAEFPKEGPSILRIQQVVRGDSAAYFCASSPERGPNTEAFFGQGTRLTVV.

CDR3 DNA: TGTGCCAGCAGCCAAGCTCTGGGGGATCAGCCCCAGCATTTT. Translated: CASSQALGDQPQHF. J is TRBJ1-5 and V is TRBV4-2; possibly TRBD1 for D (5 bases). Germline assignment: CDR1 LGHNA and CDR2 YNFKEQ. Trimming removed 1 base at V and 5 bases at J, with 9 bases between. This CDR3 spans 14 amino acids.

DNA for the CDR3: TGTGCCTCCACACGGCGGGAGATGAATGAGCAGTTCTTC. Protein sequence: CASTRREMNEQFF. J is TRBJ2-1 and V is TRBV30, with TRBD2 identical over 7 bases. Trimming at V came to 7 bases and at J to 7 bases, leaving 10 bases not matched to a gene. Germline-derived CDR1 and CDR2 are GTSNPN and SVGIG (reference sequence). This CDR3 has 13 amino acids.

A single count supports this clone. DNA of the CDR3: TGCAGCGTTGTAGAACCCGACTTCTATGGCTACACCTTC. It is translated as CSVVEPDFYGYTF. This chain connects TRBV29-1 to TRBJ1-2; D not certain. Germline CDR1 reads SQVTM; CDR2 reads ANQGSEA. The germline V and J ends were trimmed by 4 bases and 4 bases, with 13 bases remaining between them. The CDR3 has 13 amino acids.

The chain combines TRBV7-3 with TRBJ1-2, with D hard to call. V was clipped by 2 bases and J by 7 bases, with 14 bases between them. The CDR3 loop spans 14 amino acids. The germline V gene has CDR1 SGHTA and CDR2 FQGTGA. The CDR3 loop is CASSLLAGTLGYTF. The CDR3 nucleotides are TGTGCCAGCAGCTTACTTGCGGGCACCCTTGGCTACACCTTC.

The gene calls are TRBV4-1 and TRBJ1-2, with 8 bases aligning to TRBD1. The CDR3 is 16 residues long. Looked up from germline, CDR1 is MGHRA and CDR2 is YSYEKL. Unmatched junction bases numbered 9, after V lost 1 base and J lost 5 bases. The CDR3 loop is CASSQGTGTEGYGYTF. In DNA, the CDR3 is TGCGCCAGCAGCCAAGGGACAGGGACCGAAGGGTATGGCTACACCTTC.

The chain recombines TRBV5-1 with TRBJ2-1, with 10 bases lining up with TRBD1. CDR3 size: 14 residues. Per the germline V gene, CDR1 is SGHRS and CDR2 is YFSETQ. V was clipped by 4 bases and J by 8 bases; unmatched bases: 6. The CDR3 protein is CASSRQGADHEQFF. In nucleotides, the CDR3 is TGCGCCAGCAGCCGACAGGGGGCGGATCATGAGCAGTTCTTC.

The chain is built from TRBV5-1 and TRBJ2-1; 12 bases map to TRBD2. V gave up 6 bases and J gave up 3 bases; unmatched junction bases: 1. The CDR3 has 14 amino acids. The germline V gene has CDR1 SGHRS and CDR2 YFSETQ. The chain's CDR3 is CASKTSGSYNEQFF. The CDR3 DNA sequence: TGCGCCAGCAAGACTAGCGGGAGCTACAATGAGCAGTTCTTC.

CDR3 DNA sequence: TGTGCCAGCTCACCAGGGGTGCTGACAGTTTACGAGCAGTACTTC. This gives the protein CASSPGVLTVYEQYF. This chain uses TRBV18 with TRBJ2-7, with D possibly being TRBD1 (5 bases). V lost 2 bases, J lost 4 bases, and 15 bases lay in between. The CDR3 extends over 15 amino acids. CDR1 and CDR2 from the germline V gene are KGHSH and LQKENI.

The chain carries TRBV28 and TRBJ1-5; a possible D gene is TRBD1 (5 bases). CDR1 and CDR2 (germline): MDHEN, SYDVKM. Trimming removed 6 bases at V and 5 bases at J, with 17 bases between. This CDR3 region has 15 residues. CDR3 nucleotides: TGTGCCAGCAGAACCGACAGCGCCAGTTATCAGCCCCAGCATTTT. Its protein product is CASRTDSASYQPQHF.

V is TRBV5-1 and J is TRBJ2-2; TRBD1 agrees at 8 bases. V was clipped by 3 bases and J by 5 bases; unmatched bases: 9. This CDR3 has 16 residues. The germline V gene encodes CDR1 SGHRS and CDR2 YFSETQ. Written as DNA, the CDR3 is TGCGCCAGCAGCTCCTTGCCGAGGACAGGGACCGGGGAGCTGTTTTTT. It is translated as CASSSLPRTGTGELFF.

J is TRBJ1-1 and V is TRBV28, with unresolved D. CDR3 length equals 17 residues. Germline values: CDR1 MDHEN, CDR2 SYDVKM. Trimming shortened V by 8 bases and J by 0 bases, and 22 bases separated the two germline ends. The CDR3, as DNA: TGTGCCAGCCACTCTCCCGGCCAGGCCAGCTTGAACACTGAAGCTTTCTTT. This translates into CASHSPGQASLNTEAFF.

CDR3 amino acids: CASSLGAGGANEKLFF. As DNA, the CDR3 is TGTGCCAGCAGCTTAGGGGCAGGGGGCGCGAATGAAAAACTGTTTTTT. The J gene is TRBJ1-4, the V gene TRBV7-9, with 8 bases that match TRBD1. The germline V gene has CDR1 SEHNR and CDR2 FQNEAQ (reference sequence). Trimming removed 1 base from V and 5 bases from J; junction bases left unmatched: 6. The CDR3 has 16 residues.

The CDR3 loop is CASRSPGLGGNTIYF. For the CDR3, the DNA is TGTGCCAGCAGATCACCGGGACTTGGGGGAAACACCATATATTTT. This chain connects TRBV6-5 to TRBJ1-3; TRBD1 might be the D (5 bases). V lost 6 bases and J lost 4, with 16 bases in between. CDR3 length: 15 residues. Germline V gene sequence: CDR1 MNHEY, CDR2 SVGAGI.

This clone was detected once. CDR3 sequence (DNA): TGTGCCAGCAGCCAAGGTCCAGGGCTCAGCTCCTACAATGAGCAGTTCTTC. Translation: CASSQGPGLSSYNEQFF. This rearrangement joins TRBV14 to TRBJ2-1, with D perhaps TRBD1 (5 bases). The CDR3 is 17 residues long. Trimming took off 1 base at V and 0 bases at J, with 13 bases between the two ends. CDR1 is SGHDN and CDR2 is FVKESK in the germline V gene.

The CDR3 protein is CASRGSSGRSYEQYF. DNA of the CDR3: TGCGCCAGCAGGGGTAGTAGCGGGAGGTCCTACGAGCAGTACTTC. The rearrangement links TRBV5-1 to TRBJ2-7, with 10 bases identical to TRBD2. Per germline, CDR1 SGHRS and CDR2 YFSETQ. Losses at the gene ends were 5 bases for V and 1 base for J; bases not matched to a gene: 6. The CDR3 loop spans 15 amino acids. Filled out from reference TRBV5-1 and TRBJ2-7, the complete variable domain reads KAGVTQTPRYLIKTRGQQVTLSCSPISGHRSVSWYQQTPGQGLQFLFEYFSETQRNKGNFPGRFSGRQFSNSRSEMNVSTLELGDSALYLCASRGSSGRSYEQYFGPGTRLTVT.

V usage is TRBV19 and J usage is TRBJ2-1, with D possibly being TRBD2 (5 bases). CDR1 is LNHDA, CDR2 SQIVND, per germline (reference sequence). V was clipped by 7 bases and J by 3 bases, with 13 bases between them. The CDR3 has 14 amino acids. CDR3 sequence: CASKVREIYNEQFF. In nucleotides, the CDR3 is TGTGCCAGTAAAGTAAGGGAGATCTACAATGAGCAGTTCTTC.

The rearrangement links TRBV5-1 to TRBJ2-1, with D perhaps TRBD1 or TRBD2 (6 bases each). With 0 bases removed from V and 9 bases from J, the gap between germline ends came to 22 bases. Looked up from germline, CDR1 is SGHRS and CDR2 is YFSETQ. The CDR3 sequence is 17 residues long. DNA of the CDR3: TGCGCCAGCAGCTTGGCAAACAGGGTCGTCGGGGGCGCTGAGCAGTTCTTC. Translating gives CASSLANRVVGGAEQFF.

The chain couples TRBV27 to TRBJ1-2; D remains ambiguous. Trimming took off 6 bases at V and 8 bases at J, with 25 bases between the two ends. The CDR3 runs to 16 residues. Per germline, CDR1 MNHEY and CDR2 SMNVEV (reference sequence). The CDR3 here is CASRRIGLLEGGGYTF. CDR3 DNA: TGTGCCAGCAGGCGTATCGGACTTTTGGAGGGTGGGGGCTACACCTTC.

The chain carries TRBV28 and TRBJ1-3, with a weak D call TRBD1 (6 bases). The germline V gene encodes CDR1 MDHEN and CDR2 SYDVKM. This CDR3 is built from 17 residues. Deletions cut 4 bases from V and 0 bases from J, with 16 bases between. As DNA, the CDR3 is TGTGCCAGCAGTTACCCCCGAGGGGGATTCTCTGGAAACACCATATATTTT. Amino acids: CASSYPRGGFSGNTIYF.